These 20 T cell receptor beta chains share one sample of origin, sequenced in a study of long-term antiretroviral therapy in people with HIV. With survey level as its setting, the immunoSEQ assay was v3.0. Profiling relied on immunoSEQ multiplex PCR, and the TCRdb table lists in-frame clones only, not all of them. The data contain around 18,000 clones, 60% to 85% of them seen just once; the ten biggest clones take up around 6%. Specimen: unsorted PBMCs, collected at the start of antiretroviral therapy, before treatment. The receptor set was obtained from a man aged 18 to 29 with HIV.

The chain links TRBV19 to TRBJ2-1, with 10 bases fitting TRBD2. Germline V gene sequence: CDR1 LNHDA, CDR2 SQIVND (reference sequence). V lost 3 bases to trimming and J lost 8 bases; unmatched junction nucleotides: 7. The CDR3 is made up of 15 amino acids. The CDR3 DNA reads TGTGCCAGTAGTATTACTAGCGGGATGCGTTATGAGCAGTTCTTC. Encoded protein: CASSITSGMRYEQFF.

V usage is TRBV11-3 and J usage is TRBJ2-7; 7 nucleotides agree with TRBD1. After removal of 1 base from V and 3 bases from J, the junction contained 0 bases not matched to a gene. The V gene's germline CDR1 is SGHNT and CDR2 YENEEA. There are 13 residues in the CDR3. Written as DNA, the CDR3 is TGTGCCAGCAGCTTAGGGACAGGCTACGAGCAGTACTTC. It encodes CASSLGTGYEQYF. Based on the CDR3 plus reference TRBV11-3 and TRBJ2-7, the full variable domain is EAGVVQSPRYKIIEKKQPVAFWCNPISGHNTLYWYLQNLGQGPELLIRYENEEAVDDSQLPKDRFSAERLKGVDSTLKIQPAELGDSAVYLCASSLGTGYEQYFGPGTRLTVT.

The chain is built from TRBV28 and TRBJ2-7; weak D call: TRBD1 (8 bases). CDR1 MDHEN and CDR2 SYDVKM come from the germline V gene. V lost 3 bases and J lost 4, with 22 bases in between. CDR3 size: 17 residues. CDR3 DNA sequence: TGTGCCAGCAGTTTGAAGACAGGGGCTTGGGGAGGGTACGAGCAGTACTTC. This translates into CASSLKTGAWGGYEQYF.

The CDR3 sequence: CSVASFDTQYF. The DNA for the CDR3 is TGCAGCGTAGCTAGCTTCGATACGCAGTATTTT. This chain joins TRBV29-1 and TRBJ2-3; D perhaps matches TRBD2 (5 bases). This CDR3 region has 11 residues. V was trimmed by 6 bases and J by 6 bases, leaving 10 bases between them. Germline CDR1 reads SQVTM; CDR2 reads ANQGSEA.

This sequence joins TRBV4-3 and TRBJ2-4; D gene unclear. CDR1 and CDR2 (germline): LGHNA, YSLEER. The V gene lost 1 base and the J gene lost 0 bases, with 7 bases spanning the gap. The CDR3 runs 15 residues. CDR3 loop: CASSQAKGAKNIQYF. Written as DNA, the CDR3 is TGCGCCAGCAGCCAAGCAAAGGGAGCCAAAAACATTCAGTACTTC.

This clone was counted a few times. The chain combines TRBV5-1 with TRBJ2-7; D is ambiguous. V gave up 0 bases and J gave up 3 bases, with 13 bases separating them. The CDR3 is 15 residues long. Per the germline V gene, CDR1 is SGHRS and CDR2 is YFSETQ. CDR3: CASSLVEQPFYEQYF. DNA for the CDR3: TGCGCCAGCAGCTTGGTTGAACAGCCGTTCTACGAGCAGTACTTC.

The chain is built from TRBV28 and TRBJ2-1; D may be TRBD1 (6 bases). The CDR3 extends over 12 amino acids. Trimming removed 5 bases from V and 7 bases from J, with 9 bases in between. CDR1 MDHEN and CDR2 SYDVKM come from the germline V gene. The CDR3 DNA is TGTGCCAGCAGTGCCGGGACAAATGAGCAGTTCTTC. Residues: CASSAGTNEQFF.

The gene calls are TRBV18 and TRBJ2-1; 7 nucleotides align to TRBD1. The junction had 5 bases not matched to a gene; V was cut back by 2 bases and J by 10 bases. This CDR3 has 13 residues. CDR1 is KGHSH, CDR2 LQKENI, per germline. DNA for the CDR3: TGTGCCAGCTCACCAACAGGGGAGAGGGAGCAGTTCTTC. Translation gives CASSPTGEREQFF.

The genes are TRBV28 and TRBJ1-4; D gene unclear. V lost 4 bases and J 7 bases, leaving 16 bases between the germline ends. Germline V gene lookup returns CDR1 MDHEN and CDR2 SYDVKM. The CDR3 extends over 15 amino acids. The CDR3 region has the DNA TGTGCCAGCAGTTCCCCGGGGAGGAAAGGTGAAAAACTGTTTTTT. It specifies CASSSPGRKGEKLFF.

V and J are TRBV9 and TRBJ2-7, with 9 bases identical to TRBD1. The CDR3 covers 15 residues. V lost 0 bases, J lost 5 bases, and 6 bases stayed unmatched. CDR1 SGDLS and CDR2 YYNGEE come from the germline V gene. The chain's CDR3 is CASSVEGQGYDEQYF. In DNA form, the CDR3 reads TGTGCCAGCAGCGTAGAGGGACAGGGCTATGACGAGCAGTACTTC.

A few counts support this clone. This chain connects TRBV19 to TRBJ2-1; 9 bases align to TRBD2. V lost 9 bases to trimming and J lost 9 bases; unmatched junction nucleotides: 15. The length of the CDR3 is 15 residues. CDR1 and CDR2 from the germline V gene are LNHDA and SQIVND (reference sequence). Here the CDR3 reads CASHGGASGEGEQFF. As DNA, the CDR3 is TGTGCCAGCCATGGTGGGGCTAGCGGGGAAGGTGAGCAGTTCTTC.

The chain recombines TRBV11-2 with TRBJ1-1; no clear D. V was clipped by 3 bases and J by 5 bases, with 13 bases between them. Germline V gene sequence: CDR1 SGHAT, CDR2 FQNNGV. CDR3 length: 14 residues. The CDR3 loop reads CASSFRNLGTEAFF. In DNA, the CDR3 is TGTGCCAGCAGCTTCCGGAACCTGGGGACTGAAGCTTTCTTT.

This chain connects TRBV9 to TRBJ2-3; the D is unclear. The CDR3 runs to 13 residues. The ends were cut back, 3 bases at V and 2 bases at J, with 7 bases in the middle. In germline, CDR1 is SGDLS, CDR2 YYNGEE. The CDR3 loop is CASSALYTDTQYF. The CDR3 DNA follows: TGTGCCAGCAGCGCACTTTACACAGATACGCAGTATTTT.

This clone has just a few counts. The rearrangement uses TRBV27 and TRBJ2-7; 10 nucleotides agree with TRBD1. The CDR3 length is 15 residues. Trimming cost V 2 bases and J 6 bases; bases outside gene matches: 7. Germline assignment: CDR1 MNHEY and CDR2 SMNVEV (reference sequence). Here the CDR3 DNA reads TGTGCCAGCAGTTTACTTAGGGGACAGGGGTTCGAGCAGTACTTC. Translation: CASSLLRGQGFEQYF.

This clone has a single count. DNA for the CDR3: TGTGCCAGCAGCAAAGATGAAGGGGGGTCCTACGAGCAGTACTTC. It codes for CASSKDEGGSYEQYF. The chain recombines TRBV21-1 with TRBJ2-7. TRBV21-1 is a known pseudogene. The CDR3 extends over 15 amino acids.

This chain joins TRBV2 and TRBJ2-1; possible D gene TRBD2, 5 bases. Germline V CDR1 and CDR2: SNHLY, FYNNEI. V lost 8 bases to trimming and J lost 0 bases, with 11 bases between them. The CDR3 is 14 amino acids. CDR3 sequence (DNA): TGTGCCAGCGTTGTAGGGAGCTCCTACAATGAGCAGTTCTTC. Its translation: CASVVGSSYNEQFF. Supplemented by reference TRBV2 and TRBJ2-1, the full variable domain reads EPEVTQTPSHQVTQMGQEVILRCVPISNHLYFYWYRQILGQKVEFLVSFYNNEISEKSEIFDDQFSVERPDGSNFTLKIRSTKLEDSAMYFCASVVGSSYNEQFFGPGTRLTVL.

This clone showed up just once. J is TRBJ2-2 and V is TRBV5-1; D not resolved. Trimming took off 4 bases at V and 0 bases at J, with 7 bases between the two ends. The CDR3 covers 14 residues. The germline gives CDR1 SGHRS, CDR2 YFSETQ. The CDR3 bases are TGCGCCAGCAGCCTTAACGCGAACACCGGGGAGCTGTTTTTT. As protein: CASSLNANTGELFF.

The V and J genes are TRBV9 and TRBJ2-1; D remains ambiguous. Looked up from germline, CDR1 is SGDLS and CDR2 is YYNGEE. Trimming left V 0 bases short and J 8 bases short, with 6 bases between. This CDR3 is built from 12 residues. Written as DNA, the CDR3 is TGTGCCAGCAGCGTAGCTTTAGATGAGCAGTTCTTC. Its protein is CASSVALDEQFF.

The chain has TRBV14 and TRBJ2-3, with D perhaps given as TRBD1 or TRBD2 (6 bases each). Trimming shortened V by 5 bases and J by 3 bases, and 12 bases separated the two germline ends. The CDR3 extends over 14 amino acids. Looked up from germline, CDR1 is SGHDN and CDR2 is FVKESK. The CDR3: CASSTGRMTDTQYF. The DNA of the CDR3 is TGTGCCAGCAGCACAGGGAGGATGACAGATACGCAGTATTTT.

The chain combines TRBV4-3 with TRBJ2-2; D possibly matches TRBD1 or TRBD2 (5 bases each). V lost 2 bases and J lost 4, with 11 bases in between. Germline-derived CDR1 and CDR2 are LGHNA and YSLEER. The CDR3 totals 15 residues. The CDR3 is CASSQIREITGELFF. The CDR3, as DNA: TGCGCCAGCAGCCAAATCAGGGAGATCACCGGGGAGCTGTTTTTT.